The clone carrying this T cell receptor beta chain was recorded a few times. Repertoires were generated with immunoSEQ multiplex PCR, while TCRdb's copy carries only in-frame clones and drops some. The table has some 50,000 clones, about 87% seen once. The record originates from a study of blood T cell repertoires in COVID-19. The CDR3 consists of 16 residues. Per the germline V gene, CDR1 is LNHDA and CDR2 is SQIVND (reference sequence). The ends lost 6 bases at V and 4 bases at J; junction bases unmatched: 11. The sequence derives from an elderly woman with COVID-19, enrolled during active disease. The sequenced sample consisted of peripheral blood. The chain couples TRBV19 to TRBJ1-5, with 8 bases aligning to TRBD1. The chain's CDR3 is CASSPSGRGRNQPQHF. CDR3 sequence (DNA): TGTGCCAGTAGCCCCTCGGGCAGGGGGCGGAATCAGCCCCAGCATTTT.